The clone carrying this T cell receptor (beta chain) is a singleton in its sample. The germline V gene has CDR1 LGHDT and CDR2 YNNKEL (reference sequence). CDR3 length: 11 residues. V gave up 4 bases and J gave up 6 bases, with 7 bases separating them. This sample stems from a study of blood T cell repertoires in COVID-19. Generated by immunoSEQ multiplex PCR, the TCRdb table keeps only in-frame clones and is missing some. The data show approximately 200,000 clones, 85% to 90% seen once. V gene TRBV3-1 (or the pseudogene TRBV3-2) combines with J gene TRBJ2-7; D unresolved. The sample was PBMCs or T cells enriched from blood (not recorded which). The sequence was collected from a man aged 30-40 years who had recovered from COVID-19. CDR3 protein: CASSLNFEQYF. The CDR3 DNA reads TGTGCCAGCAGCCTAAATTTCGAGCAGTACTTC.